Listed here are 14 T cell receptor beta chains from one sample, sequenced in a study of T-cell memory formation after mild COVID-19. One entry per CDR3 protein results from TCRdb running MiXCR on the 5' RACE reads. The top ten hold approximately 30% of the sample, which has around 110,000 distinct CDR3 sequences, over 10% seen once. Sequenced material: PBMCs or a T cell subset sorted from them (not recorded which). The origin of the receptors is an adult woman who had mild COVID-19 (a few samples of this study predate the infection). Cell type and time point are not known.

This clonotype appeared a few times. This chain links TRBV12-3 or TRBV12-4 with TRBJ2-2, with D possibly matching TRBD1 (5 bases). CDR3 length: 15 residues. V shed 5 bases and J shed 0 bases, with 10 bases lying between them. CDR3 sequence reads: CASSPDTPNTGELFF. In DNA, the CDR3 is TGTGCCAGCAGTCCGGACACTCCGAACACCGGGGAGCTGTTTTTT.

This clonotype was picked up a small number of times. The CDR3 coding sequence is TGCGCCAGCAGCTTGACGGTAGGGAGTCCCTACGAGCAGTACTTC. Translating it yields CASSLTVGSPYEQYF. The V gene is TRBV5-1, the J gene TRBJ2-7; the D gene is possibly TRBD2 (5 bases). V dropped 1 base and J dropped 2 bases, with 13 bases sitting between them. This CDR3 has 15 residues. CDR1 and CDR2 (germline): SGHRS, YFSETQ.

This clonotype was detected a few times. This sequence joins TRBV6-2 or TRBV6-3 and TRBJ2-7; 9 bases line up with TRBD1. Germline lookup yields CDR1 MNHEY and CDR2 SVGEGT. The CDR3 contains 14 residues. The junction had 6 bases not matched to a gene; V was cut back by 6 bases and J by 3 bases. CDR3 in DNA: TGTGCCAGCAGCAACAGGGGGCGGATCTACGAGCAGTACTTC. Its translation is CASSNRGRIYEQYF.

The CDR3, as DNA: TGTGCCAGCAGTTACTCGAGCGTGGGGCAGCCCCAGCATTTT. It specifies CASSYSSVGQPQHF. The chain combines TRBV6-6 with TRBJ1-5, with D unresolved. Trimming removed 0 bases at V and 7 bases at J, with 10 bases between. The length of the CDR3 is 14 residues. Germline CDR1 reads MNHNY; CDR2 reads SVGAGI (reference sequence).

The chain links TRBV29-1 to TRBJ2-7, with D possibly being TRBD2 (5 bases). The V gene lost 7 bases and the J gene lost 7 bases, with 11 bases spanning the gap. The CDR3 consists of 10 residues. Germline lookup yields CDR1 SQVTM and CDR2 ANQGSEA. CDR3 DNA sequence: TGCAGCGCGACCCGGGGTGAGCAGTACTTC. It translates to CSATRGEQYF.

The chain recombines TRBV4-2 with TRBJ2-3, with a possible D match to TRBD2 (5 bases). Germline V gene data show CDR1 as LGHNA and CDR2 as YNFKEQ. Between the trimmed V and J ends, which lost 6 bases and 0 bases, there was a span of 13 bases. The CDR3 covers 15 residues. CDR3 coding DNA: TGTGCCAGCAGAAATGGACTGGATAGCACAGATACGCAGTATTTT. Encoded protein: CASRNGLDSTDTQYF.

In this sample, this clonotype turned up many times. The chain has TRBV12-3 or TRBV12-4 and TRBJ2-7; D unclear. There are 15 residues in the CDR3. V dropped 5 bases and J dropped 5 bases, with 19 bases sitting between them. In nucleotides, the CDR3 is TGTGCCAGCAGTCCTCCCCTAGGGATTTACGACGAGCAGTACTTC. It translates to CASSPPLGIYDEQYF.

V gene TRBV6-6 combines with J gene TRBJ2-1; 9 bases map to TRBD1. CDR1 and CDR2 from the germline V gene are MNHNY and SVGAGI (reference sequence). CDR3 length equals 14 residues. The junction had 6 bases not matched to a gene; V was cut back by 2 bases and J by 10 bases. The CDR3 sequence: CASSYPGQGWEQFF. The CDR3 DNA reads TGTGCCAGCAGTTACCCGGGACAGGGATGGGAGCAGTTCTTC.

This clonotype came up a few times. The chain recombines TRBV4-2 with TRBJ2-7; D may match TRBD1 or TRBD2 (5 bases each). The CDR3 has 16 residues. V lost 0 bases and J lost 2, with 14 bases in between. Germline-derived CDR1 and CDR2 are LGHNA and YNFKEQ. The CDR3 is CASSQEGPGPTYEQYF. The CDR3 DNA sequence: TGTGCCAGCAGCCAAGAAGGGCCGGGACCCACCTACGAGCAGTACTTC.

The V and J genes are TRBV29-1 and TRBJ2-7; D is ambiguous. V lost 5 bases and J lost 2, with 19 bases in between. Looked up from germline, CDR1 is SQVTM and CDR2 is ANQGSEA. This CDR3 spans 15 amino acids. The CDR3 DNA reads TGCAGCGTTTTGCGTCCTGCACCGGTGACCTACGAGCAGTACTTC. Translating it yields CSVLRPAPVTYEQYF.

J is TRBJ1-1 and V is TRBV5-1; D is possibly TRBD1 (6 bases). V lost 1 base, J lost 2 bases, and 9 bases lay in between. This CDR3 comprises 14 residues. Germline CDR1 SGHRS, CDR2 YFSETQ. For the CDR3, the DNA is TGCGCCAGCAGCTTGACAGGGCCCAACACTGAAGCTTTCTTT. It is translated as CASSLTGPNTEAFF. Looking up the rest from reference TRBV5-1 and TRBJ1-1 gives the full variable domain: KAGVTQTPRYLIKTRGQQVTLSCSPISGHRSVSWYQQTPGQGLQFLFEYFSETQRNKGNFPGRFSGRQFSNSRSEMNVSTLELGDSALYLCASSLTGPNTEAFFGQGTRLTVV.

This clonotype showed up just a few times. This chain uses TRBV29-1 with TRBJ2-2; 7 positions agree with TRBD1. This CDR3 has 15 residues. With V trimmed by 7 bases and J by 1 base, 9 bases remained unmatched. The germline V gene has CDR1 SQVTM and CDR2 ANQGSEA. The CDR3 loop reads CSAAPQGENTGELFF. Written as DNA, the CDR3 is TGCAGCGCCGCCCCCCAGGGGGAGAACACCGGGGAGCTGTTTTTT.

This clonotype appeared a few times. CDR3 residues: CATSRKGLAGPNEQFF. The CDR3 DNA reads TGTGCCACCAGCAGAAAAGGACTAGCGGGGCCTAATGAGCAGTTCTTC. V usage is TRBV15 and J usage is TRBJ2-1; the match to TRBD2 covers 12 bases. The CDR3 covers 16 residues. Germline trimming cut 2 bases from V and 7 bases from J; bases unmatched to any gene: 6. Germline V gene lookup returns CDR1 LNHNV and CDR2 YYDKDF (reference sequence).

This clonotype has ten or more counts. This rearrangement joins TRBV4-2 to TRBJ1-2; D not resolved. Trimming removed 0 bases from V and 4 bases from J, with 12 bases in between. The length of the CDR3 is 15 residues. The germline V gene encodes CDR1 LGHNA and CDR2 YNFKEQ. Here the CDR3 DNA reads TGTGCCAGCAGCCAAGATAGTAAGGGTGGCTATGGCTACACCTTC. Protein: CASSQDSKGGYGYTF.